These T cell receptor beta chains were read from a single sample in a study of OX40 agonist ivuxolimab in advanced cancers. Some clones are missing from TCRdb's copy, which holds only in-frame ones; the method was immunoSEQ multiplex PCR. Seen here are 150,000 to 190,000 clones, 94% observed once, and the top ten hold under 0.4%. The material sequenced was CD4+ or CD8+ T cells sorted from blood, taken in a trial of the OX40 agonist ivuxolimab. Source of these receptors: an adult with an advanced solid tumor such as melanoma, head and neck, liver or kidney cancer. CDR3s include the opening cysteine and the closing phenylalanine or tryptophan. A D gene is named only where the DNA matches it firmly. Part of the rows lack a size; the others show once, few, many or a class for expanded clones.

V: TRBV12-1
J: TRBJ1-5
size: -
D: -
CDR3: CASSSRRNRGGNQPQHF
DNA: TGTGCCAGCAGCTCCCGGCGGAACAGGGGGGGCAATCAGCCCCAGCATTTT

V: TRBV27
J: TRBJ1-3
size: -
D: -
CDR3: CASRPPQNSGNTIYF
DNA: TGTGCCAGCAGGCCGCCTCAGAACTCTGGAAACACCATATATTTT

V: TRBV27
J: TRBJ2-2
size: -
D: TRBD1
CDR3: CASSFRTGEGPGELFF
DNA: TGTGCCAGCAGTTTCCGGACAGGGGAGGGCCCCGGGGAGCTGTTTTTT

V: TRBV10-3
J: TRBJ2-2
size: -
D: -
CDR3: CAIKGLVEEGNTGELFF
DNA: TGTGCCATCAAAGGCTTGGTGGAGGAGGGGAACACCGGGGAGCTGTTTTTT

V: TRBV5-4
J: TRBJ1-1
size: once
D: -
CDR3: CASSFDTQNTEAFF
DNA: TGTGCCAGCAGCTTCGACACGCAGAACACTGAAGCTTTCTTT

V: TRBV7-2
J: TRBJ2-7
size: -
D: -
CDR3: CASIHGRGTYEQYF
DNA: TGTGCCAGCATCCACGGCAGGGGTACCTACGAGCAGTACTTC

V: TRBV6-1
J: TRBJ1-4
size: -
D: TRBD1
CDR3: CASSDRTGRVKLFF
DNA: TGTGCCAGCAGTGATCGGACAGGGAGGGTAAAACTGTTTTTT

V: TRBV7-8
J: TRBJ1-2
size: -
D: -
CDR3: CASRPGRLERWNYGYTF
DNA: TGTGCCAGCAGGCCGGGACGGCTCGAACGGTGGAACTATGGCTACACCTTC

V: TRBV2
J: TRBJ1-2
size: -
D: -
CDR3: CASSFRVSGYTF
DNA: TGTGCCAGCAGCTTCAGGGTTTCTGGCTACACCTTC

V: TRBV6-5
J: TRBJ1-1
size: -
D: -
CDR3: CAWSDRSGAEAFF
DNA: TGTGCTTGGTCCGACAGATCTGGCGCTGAAGCTTTCTTT

V: TRBV20-1
J: TRBJ1-1
size: -
D: -
CDR3: CSAGEAFF
DNA: TGCAGTGCTGGGGAAGCTTTCTTT

V: TRBV9
J: TRBJ2-1
size: -
D: TRBD2
CDR3: CASSPGGRLAGAWDYNEQFF
DNA: TGTGCCAGCAGCCCCGGGGGGCGGCTAGCGGGAGCCTGGGACTACAATGAGCAGTTCTTC

V: TRBV5-6
J: TRBJ1-2
size: -
D: -
CDR3: CASSLPGANYGYTF
DNA: TGTGCCAGCAGCTTACCAGGGGCTAACTATGGCTACACCTTC

V: TRBV5-5
J: TRBJ1-3
size: few
D: -
CDR3: CASSLGQAAGNTIYF
DNA: TGTGCCAGCAGCTTGGGGCAGGCCGCTGGAAACACCATATATTTT

V: TRBV30
J: TRBJ1-3
size: -
D: -
CDR3: CAWRAGGPGNTIYF
DNA: TGTGCCTGGAGGGCCGGGGGCCCTGGAAACACCATATATTTT

V: TRBV4-1
J: TRBJ2-5
size: -
D: -
CDR3: CASSQVEGQETQYF
DNA: TGCGCCAGCAGCCAAGTAGAGGGGCAAGAGACCCAGTACTTC

V: TRBV5-5
J: TRBJ1-3
size: -
D: TRBD1
CDR3: CASSGQGPSSGNTIYF
DNA: TGTGCCAGCAGCGGACAGGGTCCTAGCTCTGGAAACACCATATATTTT

V: TRBV7-2
J: TRBJ2-7
size: -
D: -
CDR3: CASSSPSYEQYF
DNA: TGTGCCAGCAGCTCCCCCTCCTACGAGCAGTACTTC